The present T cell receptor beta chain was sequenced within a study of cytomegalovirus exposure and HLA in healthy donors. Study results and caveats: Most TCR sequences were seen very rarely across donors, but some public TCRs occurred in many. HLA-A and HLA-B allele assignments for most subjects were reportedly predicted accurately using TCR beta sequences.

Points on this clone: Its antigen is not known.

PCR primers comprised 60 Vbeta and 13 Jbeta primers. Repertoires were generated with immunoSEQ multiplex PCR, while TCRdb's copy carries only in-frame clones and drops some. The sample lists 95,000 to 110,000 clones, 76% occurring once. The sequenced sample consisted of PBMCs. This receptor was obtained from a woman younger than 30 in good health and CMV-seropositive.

The CDR3 DNA is TGTGCCAGCAGCAAAAGGGAGAGGGACGAGCAGTACTTC. Its protein is CASSKRERDEQYF. The rearrangement joins TRBV21-1 to TRBJ2-7; the table's D call, TRBD2, has no DNA check behind it. TRBV21-1 is a recognized pseudogene. This CDR3 contains 13 residues.